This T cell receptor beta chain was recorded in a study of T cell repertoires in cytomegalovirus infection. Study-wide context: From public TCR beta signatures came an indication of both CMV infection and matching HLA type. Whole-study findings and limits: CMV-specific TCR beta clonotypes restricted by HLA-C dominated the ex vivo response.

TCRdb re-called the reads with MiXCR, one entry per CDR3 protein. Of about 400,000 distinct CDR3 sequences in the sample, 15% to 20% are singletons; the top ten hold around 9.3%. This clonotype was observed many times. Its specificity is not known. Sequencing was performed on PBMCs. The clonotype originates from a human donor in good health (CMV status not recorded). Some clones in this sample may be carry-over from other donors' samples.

CDR3 sequence (DNA): TGCAGTGCTAGAGATCGCCTAGTCGGGGGAAACACCGGGGAGCTGTTTTTT. It yields the protein CSARDRLVGGNTGELFF. The chain carries TRBV20-1 and TRBJ2-2, with D perhaps matching TRBD2 (6 bases). Germline-derived CDR1 and CDR2 are DFQATT and SNEGSKA (reference sequence). Between the trimmed V and J ends, which lost 0 bases and 2 bases, there was a span of 16 bases. There are 17 residues in the CDR3.